This T cell receptor beta chain was recorded in a study of T cell responses to AZD1222 COVID-19 vaccine. The germline CDR1 and CDR2 sequences are LNHDA and SQIVND (reference sequence). V dropped 3 bases and J dropped 0 bases, with 12 bases sitting between them. The CDR3 is 15 residues long. With regard to this clone: Its target is unknown.

Sequencing used immunoSEQ multiplex PCR; TCRdb keeps in-frame clones, though not all of them. The sample carries around 180,000 clones, 88% recorded once. Notes on the study in general: Targets within unmutated variant regions were reportedly found for nearly half of spike-specific TCRs.

This receptor was identified in an adult in good health. The material was peripheral blood, obtained on day 0 of AZD1222 vaccination. The chain recombines TRBV19 with TRBJ2-7; either TRBD1 or TRBD2 may fit D (5 bases each). The CDR3 is CASSIGAGFSYEQYF. Written as DNA, the CDR3 is TGTGCCAGTAGTATCGGGGCAGGATTCTCCTACGAGCAGTACTTC.